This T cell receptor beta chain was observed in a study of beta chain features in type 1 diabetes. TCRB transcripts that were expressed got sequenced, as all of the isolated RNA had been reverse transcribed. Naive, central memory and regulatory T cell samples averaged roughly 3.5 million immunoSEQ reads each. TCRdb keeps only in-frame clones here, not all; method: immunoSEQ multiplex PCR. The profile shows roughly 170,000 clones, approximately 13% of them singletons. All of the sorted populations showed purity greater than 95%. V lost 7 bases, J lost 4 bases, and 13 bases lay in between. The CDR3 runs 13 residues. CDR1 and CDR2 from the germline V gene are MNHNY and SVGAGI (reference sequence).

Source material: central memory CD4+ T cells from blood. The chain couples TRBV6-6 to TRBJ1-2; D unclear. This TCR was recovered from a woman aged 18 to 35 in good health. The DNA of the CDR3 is TGTGCCAGCACCCACAGTAACATCTATGGCTACACCTTC. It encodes CASTHSNIYGYTF.